This entry is about one T cell receptor beta chain. Its antigen is unidentified. An end of the junction does not agree with germline; a read error may underlie this. Starting material for RNA and DNA co-extraction consisted of about 17-34 mg of unsorted bulk tissue. The template, roughly 550 ng total RNA, yielded TCR beta cDNA made with a constant-region primer. Slightly modified ARM-PCR served as the procedure for the TCR beta libraries. These libraries came from three rounds of nested multiplex PCR. Forward primers for TRBV1-TRBV30 and a C-beta reverse primer served the first two PCR rounds, at about 10 cycles each. TCRdb re-called the multiplex PCR reads with MiXCR, one entry per CDR3 protein. The profile shows over 75,000 distinct CDR3 sequences, around 68% of them singletons. The data derive from a study of tumor-infiltrating lymphocytes in primary liver carcinoma. This CDR3 is built from 17 residues. Germline CDR1 is LGHNA and CDR2 is YNFKEQ.

Points from the study as a whole: Tumor region pairs overlapped more than did tumor-adjacent and tumor-blood pairs.

The chain is built from TRBV4-2 and TRBJ2-7; 13 positions match TRBD2. Specimen: tumor-adjacent normal liver tissue. This clonotype was obtained from a man aged 35-49 years with primary liver carcinoma and hepatitis B virus infection. The CDR3 loop reads CAITGLAGVYKSYEQYF. The CDR3, as DNA: TGTGCCATTACTGGACTAGCGGGAGTTTATAAGTCCTACGAACAGTATTTC.